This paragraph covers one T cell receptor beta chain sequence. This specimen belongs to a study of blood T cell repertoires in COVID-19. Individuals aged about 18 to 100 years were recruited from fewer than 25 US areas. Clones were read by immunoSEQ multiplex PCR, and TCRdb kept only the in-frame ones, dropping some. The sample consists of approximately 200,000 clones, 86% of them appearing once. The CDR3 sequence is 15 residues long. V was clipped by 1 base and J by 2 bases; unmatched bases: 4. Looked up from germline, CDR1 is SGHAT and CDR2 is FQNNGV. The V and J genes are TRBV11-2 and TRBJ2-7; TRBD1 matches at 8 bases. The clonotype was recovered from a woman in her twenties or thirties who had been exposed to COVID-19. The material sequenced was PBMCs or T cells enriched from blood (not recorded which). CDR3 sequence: CASSLVRGPAYEQYF. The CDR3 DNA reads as TGTGCCAGCAGCTTAGTCAGGGGGCCCGCCTACGAGCAGTACTTC.